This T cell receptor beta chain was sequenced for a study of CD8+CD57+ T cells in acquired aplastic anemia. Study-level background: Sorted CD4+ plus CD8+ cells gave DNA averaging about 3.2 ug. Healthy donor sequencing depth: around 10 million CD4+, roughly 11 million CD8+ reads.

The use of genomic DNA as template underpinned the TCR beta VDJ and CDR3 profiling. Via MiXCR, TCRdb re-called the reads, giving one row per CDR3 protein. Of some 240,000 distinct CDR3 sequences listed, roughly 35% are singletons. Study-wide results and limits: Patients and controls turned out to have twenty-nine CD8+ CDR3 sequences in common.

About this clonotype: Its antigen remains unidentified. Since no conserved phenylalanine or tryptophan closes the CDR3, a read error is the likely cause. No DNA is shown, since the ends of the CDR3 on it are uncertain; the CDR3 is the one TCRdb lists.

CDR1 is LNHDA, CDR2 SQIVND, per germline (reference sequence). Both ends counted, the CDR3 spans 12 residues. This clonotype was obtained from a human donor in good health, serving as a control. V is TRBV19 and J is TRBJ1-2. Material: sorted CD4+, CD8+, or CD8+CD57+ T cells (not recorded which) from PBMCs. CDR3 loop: CASSMKNGLNTY.